Sequencing of this T cell receptor (beta chain) was carried out in a study of T cells after yellow fever vaccination. Study results and caveats: A weaker secondary response peaked on day 5, the primary on day 15. FACS-sorted repertoires could harbor abundant contaminating bulk-population clonotypes.

Notes on this clonotype: The target antigen is unknown.

TCRdb re-analysed the 5' RACE reads in MiXCR, keeping a single row per CDR3 protein. The sample lists hundreds of thousands of distinct CDR3 sequences, 15% to 20% occurring once. The V end lost 2 bases, the J end lost 5 bases, and 30 bases lay between the germline ends. Germline CDR1 is MDHEN and CDR2 is SYDVKM. This CDR3 has 21 residues. The rearrangement links TRBV28 to TRBJ2-2; D is perhaps TRBD1 (9 bases). The origin of this receptor is a young man who received the YFV17D yellow fever vaccine. The input for sequencing was PBMCs, taken 15 days after the yellow fever booster vaccination. The CDR3 sequence: CASSLHPGTGSTGGWTGELFF. DNA for the CDR3: TGTGCCAGCAGTTTACACCCCGGGACAGGGTCGACGGGAGGGTGGACCGGGGAGCTGTTTTTT.